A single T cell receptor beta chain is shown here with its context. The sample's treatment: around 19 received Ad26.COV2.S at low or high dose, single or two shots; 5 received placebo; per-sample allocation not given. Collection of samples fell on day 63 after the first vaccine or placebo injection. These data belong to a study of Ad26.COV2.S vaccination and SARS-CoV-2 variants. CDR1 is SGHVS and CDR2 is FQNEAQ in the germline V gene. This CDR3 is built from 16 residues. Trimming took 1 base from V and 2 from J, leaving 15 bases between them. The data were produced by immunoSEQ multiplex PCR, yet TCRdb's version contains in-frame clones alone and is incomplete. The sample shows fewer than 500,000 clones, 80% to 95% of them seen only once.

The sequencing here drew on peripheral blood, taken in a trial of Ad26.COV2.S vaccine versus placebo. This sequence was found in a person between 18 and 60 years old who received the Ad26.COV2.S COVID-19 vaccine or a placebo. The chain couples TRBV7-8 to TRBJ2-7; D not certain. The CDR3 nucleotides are TGTGCCAGCAGCTTAGTAGGTTCAGGTGGGGCCTACGAGCAGTACTTC. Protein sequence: CASSLVGSGGAYEQYF.